Here is one TCR beta chain with its context. The data belong to a study of low-dose radiotherapy and immunotherapy resistance in tumors. The V and J ends lost 2 bases and 8 bases, in that order; junction bases with no gene match: 12. The CDR3 is 18 residues long. Per the germline V gene, CDR1 is MNHEY and CDR2 is SMNVEV (reference sequence). TRAV and TRBV primers primed cDNA for both TCRalpha and TCRbeta. TCRs were amplified for approximately 22 PCR cycles with a constant-region primer and V-primer adapter. mRNA, once isolated, was amplified by in vitro transcription. TCRdb fed the reads into MiXCR, producing one record per CDR3 protein. The sample lists about 12,000 distinct CDR3 sequences, 76% seen once, with around 3.5% in the top ten.

The origin of this receptor is a human donor with advanced metastatic prostate, ovarian, gallbladder or colorectal cancer (not recorded which). This table probably holds off-target reads from a library built for another chain. The rearrangement links TRBV27 to TRBJ2-1, with TRBD2 matching over 13 bases. This chain's CDR3 is CASSLPPGLAGRGDEQFF. CDR3 nucleotide sequence: TGTGCCAGCAGTTTACCCCCGGGACTAGCGGGGAGGGGTGATGAGCAGTTCTTC.